The following is a T cell receptor beta chain sequence with its context. This sample stems from a study of shared T cell receptors in the human thymus. The ends were cut back, 1 base at V and 2 bases at J, with 12 bases in the middle. Germline V gene lookup returns CDR1 LGHNA and CDR2 YSLEER. The CDR3 is 16 amino acids. TCRdb's table, derived via immunoSEQ multiplex PCR, lists solely in-frame clones and lacks some. The data contain 650,000 to 950,000 clones, approximately 83% of them singletons. The sample was also reused in another study, on human thymus T cells. That investigation notes: Infants, healthy and Finnish, who were having corrective surgery for congenital heart defects served as donors. From resections taken during corrective heart surgery, the thymus tissue was obtained. Biased V and J segment usage appeared in thymus and peripheral blood. Related research found strongly overlapping thymic repertoires in unrelated individuals.

The sequence was collected from a girl under three years old with a congenital heart defect. Sequences were obtained from thymocytes. The chain combines TRBV4-3 with TRBJ1-3; D is ambiguous. The CDR3 is CASSQVPRPTGNTIYF. The CDR3 DNA is TGCGCCAGCAGCCAAGTACCCAGGCCTACTGGAAACACCATATATTTT.